These 8 T cell receptor beta chains were all obtained from the same sample, sequenced in a study of cytomegalovirus exposure and HLA in healthy donors. Vbeta (60) and Jbeta (13) primers were used in the PCR. The method was immunoSEQ multiplex PCR; TCRdb's version includes in-frame clones alone and lacks a portion of them. The sample lists 42,000 or so clones, about 50% occurring once. Specimen: PBMCs. These receptors came from a human donor in good health.

This clone came up a few times. The chain couples TRBV5-6 to TRBJ1-5; 9 nucleotides match TRBD1. The CDR3 extends over 17 amino acids. Trimming removed 3 bases from V and 2 bases from J; junction bases left unmatched: 9. CDR1 and CDR2 from the germline V gene are SGHDT and YYEEEE. The CDR3 sequence: CASSYNRGRVGNQPQHF. The CDR3 nucleotides are TGTGCCAGCAGCTACAACAGGGGGCGCGTTGGCAATCAGCCCCAGCATTTT. Variable domain in full (rest from reference TRBV5-6 and TRBJ1-5): DAGVTQSPTHLIKTRGQQVTLRCSPKSGHDTVSWYQQALGQGPQFIFQYYEEEERQRGNFPDRFSGHQFPNYSSELNVNALLLGDSALYLCASSYNRGRVGNQPQHFGDGTRLSIL.

This clone was seen a few times. The rearrangement links TRBV30 to TRBJ2-5; 12 bases line up with TRBD1. J gave up 5 bases and V 3 bases, and 10 bases lay outside the gene matches. The CDR3 covers 16 residues. Germline V gene sequence: CDR1 GTSNPN, CDR2 SVGIG (reference sequence). DNA of the CDR3: TGTGCCTGGAGAGATAAGGGGACAGGGGGCGAGGAGACCCAGTACTTC. Amino acid sequence: CAWRDKGTGGEETQYF.

In its sample, this clone was seen a few times. This chain joins TRBV5-1 and TRBJ2-2; 9 bases are shared with TRBD1. Trimming at V came to 0 bases and at J to 3 bases, leaving 0 bases not matched to a gene. Germline V CDR1 and CDR2: SGHRS, YFSETQ. The CDR3 is 15 amino acids. The CDR3 loop is CASSLGDRDTGELFF. The CDR3 DNA sequence: TGCGCCAGCAGCTTGGGGGACAGGGACACCGGGGAGCTGTTTTTT.

This clone was observed a few times. The CDR3 spells CASSQEGGGLAGGPVETQYF. The CDR3 bases are TGCGCCAGCAGCCAAGAAGGGGGGGGGCTAGCGGGAGGGCCGGTCGAGACCCAGTACTTC. This chain joins TRBV4-1 and TRBJ2-5, with TRBD2 matching 12 bases. Looked up from germline, CDR1 is MGHRA and CDR2 is YSYEKL. The junction had 16 bases not matched to a gene; V was cut back by 0 bases and J by 5 bases. This CDR3 comprises 20 residues.

This clone was seen a single time. The chain joins TRBV6-6 to TRBJ1-5, with no clear D. V was cut by 4 bases and J by 2 bases, with 12 bases left in between. Germline lookup yields CDR1 MNHNY and CDR2 SVGAGI (reference sequence). CDR3 length: 15 residues. The chain's CDR3 is CASSSLSTGNQPQHF. CDR3 nucleotide sequence: TGTGCCAGCAGTTCTCTTAGTACGGGCAATCAGCCCCAGCATTTT.

V usage is TRBV11-2 and J usage is TRBJ2-7, with 9 bases identical to TRBD2. From germline, CDR1 is SGHAT and CDR2 FQNNGV. V gave up 2 bases and J gave up 6 bases; unmatched junction bases: 5. The CDR3 is 14 amino acids. The CDR3 reads CASSLPRLAAEQYF. In DNA form, the CDR3 reads TGTGCCAGCAGCTTACCACGACTAGCGGCCGAGCAGTACTTC.

V usage is TRBV2 and J usage is TRBJ1-4; 7 bases agree with TRBD1. Unmatched junction bases numbered 3, after V lost 4 bases and J lost 4 bases. Germline V CDR1 and CDR2: SNHLY, FYNNEI. The CDR3 has 14 residues. CDR3 DNA: TGTGCCAGCAGTGTGACAGGGAATAATGAAAAACTGTTTTTT. This codes for CASSVTGNNEKLFF.

The rearrangement joins TRBV28 to TRBJ1-4, with 7 bases aligning to TRBD1. CDR1 and CDR2 (germline): MDHEN, SYDVKM. CDR3 length: 16 amino acids. V was clipped by 5 bases and J by 8 bases; unmatched bases: 14. In DNA, the CDR3 is TGTGCCAGCAGTCCACTTAGACAGGGTGGGCGCGAAAAACTGTTTTTT. It specifies CASSPLRQGGREKLFF.